This TCR beta chain appears in the sequencing data of a study of blood T cells in healthy people across ages. On the study more broadly: Template-switching capture recovered about one barcoded beta molecule per two T cells.

Points from the study as a whole: Relative to aged donors, long-lived donors carried more naive CD4+ cells and displayed higher diversity. Naive T cell percentage showed a strong correlation with the diversity of TCR beta.

This clonotype has a handful of counts. Its specificity is not known. Alongside a J-beta primer mix, a sample-barcoded 5' primer served in a second PCR lasting roughly 7 to 11 cycles. Every cDNA molecule carried a tag from a template-switch adaptor bearing 12 random nucleotides. TCRdb passed the 5' RACE reads through MiXCR, listing each CDR3 protein once. The sample carries around 1.1 million distinct CDR3 sequences, around two fifths recorded once. Germline CDR1 reads MNHEY; CDR2 reads SVGEGT. This CDR3 region has 15 residues. The chain combines TRBV6-2 or TRBV6-3 with TRBJ2-5; TRBD1 agrees at 7 bases. The tail of the sequence fits TRBJ2-7 better, so the J call may be wrong. The sequencing sample was made of blood. The TCR comes from a man aged 18 to 29 in good health. CDR3 in DNA: TGTGCCAGCTCCCATCAGACAGGGCTCCGCAGCGAGCAGTACTTC. Translation gives CASSHQTGLRSEQYF.